The rows below give T cell receptor beta chains drawn from one sample of a study of T cell repertoires in cytomegalovirus infection. TCRdb independently ran MiXCR on the reads; one entry per CDR3 protein. The table has 230,000 or so distinct CDR3 sequences, 30% to 45% seen once. These receptors lack a known antigen. The sample in question was CD8+ T cells from cultured PBMCs, obtained from culture after CMV antigen stimulation. These receptors were taken from a human donor in good health (CMV status not recorded). Some clones in this sample may be carry-over from other donors' samples. Each CDR3 is given without its conserved first and last residue.

v_gene,j_gene,CDR3aa
TRBV7-2,TRBJ2-7,ASSLISDYNEQY
TRBV4-1,TRBJ2-1,ASSQVPPAGKSNEQF
TRBV12-3/TRBV12-4,TRBJ1-6,ASSLNPRSSYNSPLH
TRBV5-4,TRBJ2-1,ASSTLKGRSYNEQF
TRBV12-3/TRBV12-4,TRBJ2-5,ASSFESPYQETQY
TRBV7-6,TRBJ1-3,ASSPWAPGSGNTIY
TRBV28,TRBJ2-1,ASSWGALNNEQF
TRBV14,TRBJ2-3,ASSQPGQGRQY
TRBV2,TRBJ2-6,ASSELSTGANVLT
TRBV7-2,TRBJ1-1,SSSLVGGLNTEAF
TRBV7-9,TRBJ2-1,ASSTLAGGPRDEQF
TRBV12-3/TRBV12-4,TRBJ2-5,ASSVQETQY
TRBV4-1,TRBJ2-1,ASSHLPGLTYNEQF
TRBV7-9,TRBJ1-4,ASSKREATNEKLF
TRBV30,TRBJ1-6,AWAEQYSNSPLH
TRBV20-1,TRBJ2-7,SARDFSGSFYEQY
TRBV4-1,TRBJ2-4,ASSQDPGEGAKNIQY
TRBV7-3,TRBJ1-1,ASSLMGGQNTEAF
TRBV7-2,TRBJ2-3,ASSLGTRPLRDTQY
TRBV7-3,TRBJ2-1,ASSLHYRNEQF
TRBV4-1,TRBJ1-1,ASSQEGGATEAF
TRBV11-1,TRBJ2-2,ASSYTGTGELF
TRBV9,TRBJ2-6,ASSVMGSGANVLT
TRBV12-3/TRBV12-4,TRBJ1-2,ASSLETVNYGYT
TRBV28,TRBJ2-6,ASSAVYSGANVLT
TRBV11-2,TRBJ2-2,ASSLPRPGELF
TRBV5-6,TRBJ2-7,ASSLAGQGFYEQY
TRBV6-5,TRBJ1-6,ASSYLGSNSPLH
TRBV5-5,TRBJ2-4,ASSFQQGKGNIQY
TRBV7-8,TRBJ2-2,ASSNPTGVPGGELF
TRBV5-1,TRBJ2-4,ASSIPGQGAFGNIQY
TRBV28,TRBJ2-5,ASNPRTSWDETQY
TRBV7-8,TRBJ1-2,ASSSGRGYGYT
TRBV5-6,TRBJ1-2,ASSDTGGYT
TRBV7-9,TRBJ2-5,ASSFRAIGGTQETRY
TRBV11-2,TRBJ2-7,ASSLVGGAGDEQY
TRBV25-1,TRBJ1-2,ASTRAAGYGYT
TRBV7-8,TRBJ2-1,ASSPAGHNEQF
TRBV27,TRBJ2-7,ASSLTVGLAGSEQY
TRBV6-5,TRBJ1-1,ASSYSAGNMNTEAF
TRBV7-6,TRBJ1-3,ASSPPPGLRDTIY
TRBV27,TRBJ1-2,ASSLSGTVYGYT
TRBV7-3,TRBJ2-3,ASSPFDSDTQY
TRBV2,TRBJ1-2,ASNGGYGYT
TRBV2,TRBJ2-7,ASGRTGMFLAGGVREQY
TRBV12-3/TRBV12-4,TRBJ2-5,ASSFGGGGKTQY
TRBV27,TRBJ2-7,ASSLARSIPYEQY
TRBV12-3/TRBV12-4,TRBJ2-7,ASSLYNLAGGPYEQY
TRBV5-1,TRBJ2-1,ASSLGDSSGF
TRBV27,TRBJ2-3,ASSLAATDTQY
TRBV29-1,TRBJ1-3,SVHLGTGSGNTIY
TRBV7-9,TRBJ2-3,ASSSRVAREITSDTQY
TRBV25-1,TRBJ2-3,ASSARGVTDTQY
TRBV27,TRBJ2-5,ASSITIEGQETQY
TRBV9,TRBJ2-3,ASSEGLAGTDTQY
TRBV27,TRBJ1-1,ASRQTTNTEAF
TRBV29-1,TRBJ2-3,SDWVVGEVDTQY
TRBV2,TRBJ2-3,ASSETGTSGITDTQY
TRBV12-3/TRBV12-4,TRBJ2-3,ASSFRGFQDTQY
TRBV7-9,TRBJ1-5,ASSLDRGDQPQH